The sequence of this TCR beta chain was determined in a study of T-cell memory formation after mild COVID-19. Study-wide findings and caveats: A subset of responding clones appeared in pre-infection memory, suggesting cross-reactive memory joined. Among contracting clones, CD4+ were mainly CM/EM and CD8+ enriched in EMRA.

Germline values: CDR1 LGHNA, CDR2 YSLEER. V was shortened by 0 bases and J by 6 bases, with 9 bases between the two germline ends. There are 14 residues in the CDR3. TCRdb passed the 5' RACE reads through MiXCR, listing each CDR3 protein once. This table holds hundreds of thousands of distinct CDR3 sequences, less than 25% found once. Remarks on this clonotype: Its target is not known.

The V gene is TRBV4-3, the J gene TRBJ2-1; no reliable D call. The source of this sequence is an adult woman who had mild COVID-19 (a few samples of this study predate the infection). Cell type and time point are not known. Material for sequencing was PBMCs or a T cell subset sorted from them (not recorded which). As DNA, the CDR3 is TGCGCCAGCAGCCAAGATTCCTCGGTCAATGAGCAGTTCTTC. Protein: CASSQDSSVNEQFF.